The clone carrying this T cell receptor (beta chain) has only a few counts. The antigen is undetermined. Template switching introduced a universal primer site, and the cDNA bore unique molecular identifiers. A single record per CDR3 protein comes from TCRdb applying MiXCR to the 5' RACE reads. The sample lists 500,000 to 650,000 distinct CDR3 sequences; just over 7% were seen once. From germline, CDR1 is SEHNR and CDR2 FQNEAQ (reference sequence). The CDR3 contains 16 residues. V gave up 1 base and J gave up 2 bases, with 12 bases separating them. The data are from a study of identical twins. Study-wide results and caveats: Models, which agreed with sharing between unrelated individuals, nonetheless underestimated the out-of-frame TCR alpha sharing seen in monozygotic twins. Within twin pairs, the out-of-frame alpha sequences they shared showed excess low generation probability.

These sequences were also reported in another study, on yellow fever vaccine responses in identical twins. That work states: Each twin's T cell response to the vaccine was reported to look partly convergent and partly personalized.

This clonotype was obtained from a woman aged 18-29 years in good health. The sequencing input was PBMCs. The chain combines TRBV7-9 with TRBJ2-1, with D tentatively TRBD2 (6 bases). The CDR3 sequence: CASSLETGVTYNEQFF. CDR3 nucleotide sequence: TGTGCCAGCAGCTTAGAAACGGGAGTCACCTACAATGAGCAGTTCTTC.